Presented here are 23 T cell receptor beta chains from one specimen sequenced in a study of blood T cell repertoires in COVID-19. Clones were read by immunoSEQ multiplex PCR, and TCRdb kept only the in-frame ones, dropping some. The data hold about 400,000 clones, with roughly 86% observed a single time. The sequenced material came from PBMCs or T cells enriched from blood (not recorded which). The origin of the receptors is a woman in her thirties who had recovered from COVID-19.

The chain is built from TRBV25-1 and TRBJ1-1, with D perhaps matching TRBD1 (6 bases). Per germline, CDR1 MGHDK and CDR2 SYGVNS. The CDR3 totals 15 residues. V was shortened by 1 base and J by 4 bases, with 13 bases between the two germline ends. The CDR3 is CASSELGGAVTEAFF. The CDR3 bases are TGTGCCAGCAGTGAATTAGGGGGGGCGGTCACTGAAGCTTTCTTT. Supplemented by reference TRBV25-1 and TRBJ1-1, the full variable domain reads EADIYQTPRYLVIGTGKKITLECSQTMGHDKMYWYQQDPGMELHLIHYSYGVNSTEKGDLSSESTVSRIRTEHFPLTLESARPSHTSQYLCASSELGGAVTEAFFGQGTRLTVV.

The genes are TRBV18 and TRBJ1-2; TRBD1 matches 7 bases. V shed 3 bases, J shed 1 base, and the junction held 5 bases outside the gene matches. Per germline, CDR1 KGHSH and CDR2 LQKENI. This CDR3 contains 15 residues. CDR3 in amino acids: CASSPLGQLNYGYTF. CDR3 bases: TGTGCCAGCTCACCCTTGGGACAGCTTAACTATGGCTACACCTTC.

The rearrangement joins TRBV30 to TRBJ2-1, with 9 positions matching TRBD2. Unmatched junction bases numbered 6, after V lost 5 bases and J lost 7 bases. Germline lookup yields CDR1 GTSNPN and CDR2 SVGIG (reference sequence). CDR3 length: 13 amino acids. The DNA of the CDR3 is TGTGCCTGGGACTATCTAGCGGGGAATGAGCAGTTCTTC. Residues: CAWDYLAGNEQFF.

Written as DNA, the CDR3 is TGTGCCAGCAGCCCATCGGACTACTATGGCTACACCTTC. Protein sequence: CASSPSDYYGYTF. The chain recombines TRBV5-4 with TRBJ1-2; no clear D gene. V lost 4 bases and J lost 3, with 10 bases in between. CDR3 length: 13 amino acids. Germline assignment: CDR1 SGHNT and CDR2 YYREEE (reference sequence).

The V and J genes are TRBV5-8 and TRBJ2-1; a possible D gene is TRBD2 (6 bases). Trimming removed 6 bases at V and 6 bases at J, with 19 bases between. The CDR3 totals 15 residues. Germline CDR1 SGHTS, CDR2 YDEGEE. The DNA for the CDR3 is TGTGCCAGCAATGTTTTGGGACTCCCCGTCAATGAGCAGTTCTTC. Its translation is CASNVLGLPVNEQFF.

The V and J genes are TRBV10-3 and TRBJ2-3; D may be TRBD1 (5 bases). The CDR3 contains 13 residues. V was pared by 7 bases and J by 0 bases, with 8 bases between. Germline values: CDR1 ENHRY, CDR2 SYGVKD. This CDR3 reads CAIKTESTDTQYF. CDR3 bases: TGTGCCATCAAGACAGAAAGCACAGATACGCAGTATTTT.

The chain employs TRBV10-2 and TRBJ2-1; TRBD2 agrees at 7 bases. Per the germline V gene, CDR1 is WSHSY and CDR2 is SAAADI. This CDR3 is built from 17 residues. After removal of 5 bases from V and 0 bases from J, the junction contained 10 bases not matched to a gene. This CDR3 is CASSSPFGGSSYNEQFF. The CDR3 DNA sequence: TGCGCCAGCAGTTCCCCCTTTGGCGGGAGCTCCTACAATGAGCAGTTCTTC.

The gene calls are TRBV7-9 and TRBJ1-1; 9 bases line up with TRBD1. V gave up 5 bases and J gave up 2 bases; unmatched junction bases: 9. Germline CDR1 reads SEHNR; CDR2 reads FQNEAQ (reference sequence). The CDR3 runs to 16 residues. The CDR3 region is CASSPLWTGANTEAFF. The CDR3 nucleotides are TGTGCCAGCAGCCCACTTTGGACAGGGGCCAACACTGAAGCTTTCTTT.

The gene calls are TRBV13 and TRBJ2-6; D perhaps matches TRBD1 (6 bases). The CDR3 covers 17 residues. CDR1 is PRHDT, CDR2 FYEKMQ, per germline (reference sequence). Trimming took 0 bases from V and 1 from J, leaving 10 bases between them. Here the CDR3 DNA reads TGTGCCAGCAGCTTAGGGGGGCAGGGGTCTGGGGCCAACGTCCTGACTTTC. Translating gives CASSLGGQGSGANVLTF.

The chain links TRBV6-5 to TRBJ1-6; 8 bases align to TRBD1. Germline V gene lookup returns CDR1 MNHEY and CDR2 SVGAGI. The length of the CDR3 is 12 residues. The V and J ends lost 5 bases and 12 bases, in that order; junction bases with no gene match: 3. The CDR3 sequence is CASSLQGGPLHF. CDR3 bases: TGTGCCAGCAGTCTACAGGGGGGACCCCTCCACTTT.

The CDR3 region is CASSWTSAYEQYF. CDR3 nucleotides: TGTGCCAGCAGTTGGACTAGCGCGTACGAGCAGTACTTC. V gene TRBV6-5 combines with J gene TRBJ2-7; TRBD2 aligns across 9 bases. The germline CDR1 and CDR2 sequences are MNHEY and SVGAGI. V trimming: 4 bases; J trimming: 4 bases; junction bases outside the gene matches: 2. CDR3 size: 13 residues.

This clone has just one count. The chain employs TRBV7-2 and TRBJ1-5; 11 bases fit TRBD1. CDR1 is SGHTA and CDR2 is FQGNSA in the germline V gene. The CDR3 is 14 residues long. The trim removed 5 bases at V and 6 bases at J, leaving 3 bases unmatched. CDR3 region: CASSRTGGGQPQHF. In DNA form, the CDR3 reads TGTGCCAGCAGCCGGACAGGGGGCGGTCAGCCCCAGCATTTT.

V usage is TRBV7-3 and J usage is TRBJ2-1; 9 positions match TRBD2. The CDR3 totals 16 residues. The V gene end was trimmed by 5 bases and the J gene end by 6 bases; junction bases not matched to a gene: 11. Germline V gene lookup returns CDR1 SGHTA and CDR2 FQGTGA. CDR3 nucleotide sequence: TGTGCCAGCAGCCCCCCGCTAGCGGGGATCTTCAATGAGCAGTTCTTC. Encoded protein: CASSPPLAGIFNEQFF.

V is TRBV9 and J is TRBJ1-1, with D possibly being TRBD1 (6 bases). CDR3 length: 14 residues. Germline V gene lookup returns CDR1 SGDLS and CDR2 YYNGEE. The ends were cut back, 2 bases at V and 1 base at J, with 9 bases in the middle. CDR3 amino acids: CASSVVQGNTEAFF. The CDR3 DNA follows: TGTGCCAGCAGCGTGGTACAGGGGAACACTGAAGCTTTCTTT.

This clone is a singleton in its sample. The chain uses TRBV4-1 and TRBJ1-1; TRBD1 is a possible D gene (6 bases). This CDR3 has 14 residues. Trimming cost V 3 bases and J 11 bases, with 19 bases left between them. CDR1 MGHRA and CDR2 YSYEKL come from the germline V gene. CDR3 bases: TGCGCCAGCAGCCACTCACAGGGCCTGTTGGGGGCTTTCTTT. Encoded protein: CASSHSQGLLGAFF.

The V and J genes are TRBV28 and TRBJ1-1; possible D gene TRBD1, 5 bases. V dropped 8 bases and J dropped 11 bases, with 21 bases sitting between them. CDR1 is MDHEN, CDR2 SYDVKM, per germline. This CDR3 has 13 amino acids. CDR3 in DNA: TGTGCCAGCTCTGGGACTCCTCAGGAAATGGCTTTCTTT. Amino acid sequence: CASSGTPQEMAFF.

This chain joins TRBV5-1 and TRBJ2-4; D is perhaps TRBD1 (5 bases). V gave up 2 bases and J gave up 0 bases, with 21 bases separating them. This CDR3 is built from 19 residues. CDR1 SGHRS and CDR2 YFSETQ come from the germline V gene. CDR3 sequence: CASSLPETVPILAKNIQYF. CDR3 sequence (DNA): TGCGCCAGCAGCTTACCCGAGACAGTGCCAATTCTAGCCAAAAACATTCAGTACTTC.

This clone was found once. The chain links TRBV3-1 (or the pseudogene TRBV3-2) to TRBJ2-6; D call uncertain. Looked up from germline, CDR1 is LGHDT and CDR2 is YNNKEL (reference sequence). CDR3 length: 16 amino acids. Trimming removed 1 base from V and 0 bases from J, with 7 bases in between. CDR3 region: CASSQGPFSGANVLTF. CDR3 bases: TGTGCCAGCAGCCAAGGGCCCTTCTCTGGGGCCAACGTCCTGACTTTC.

This chain links TRBV7-9 with TRBJ2-1; 9 bases line up with TRBD1. Germline loops: CDR1 SEHNR, CDR2 FQNEAQ (reference sequence). The CDR3 totals 16 residues. Trimming at V came to 8 bases and at J to 3 bases, leaving 11 bases not matched to a gene. The CDR3: CASGRRDRDGYNEQFF. In DNA, the CDR3 is TGTGCCAGCGGACGTAGGGACAGGGACGGCTACAATGAGCAGTTCTTC.

The chain recombines TRBV30 with TRBJ2-7; 10 positions agree with TRBD2. This CDR3 has 18 amino acids. V lost 3 bases and J lost 0; bases outside the gene matches: 14. Looked up from germline, CDR1 is GTSNPN and CDR2 is SVGIG (reference sequence). The CDR3 reads CAWRDYGVAGGLSYEQYF. CDR3 bases: TGTGCCTGGAGAGATTACGGGGTAGCGGGGGGTCTCTCCTACGAGCAGTACTTC.

The chain joins TRBV7-2 to TRBJ1-4; 8 positions match TRBD1. Germline V lookup: CDR1 SGHTA, CDR2 FQGNSA. The CDR3 contains 17 residues. J lost 4 bases, V lost 1 base, and 8 bases had no gene match. The CDR3 DNA reads as TGTGCCAGCAGCTTAGGTGGCAGGGGGCACGGTAATGAAAAACTGTTTTTT. Protein product: CASSLGGRGHGNEKLFF.

The chain combines TRBV30 with TRBJ1-5; possibly TRBD1 for D (6 bases). CDR1 is GTSNPN, CDR2 SVGIG, per germline (reference sequence). The germline V and J ends were trimmed by 3 bases and 3 bases, with 9 bases remaining between them. This CDR3 region has 13 residues. CDR3 amino acids: CAWSGQPNQPQHF. CDR3 coding DNA: TGTGCCTGGAGCGGACAGCCCAATCAGCCCCAGCATTTT.

The chain employs TRBV6-5 and TRBJ1-4; D is perhaps TRBD1 (5 bases). Trimming took off 8 bases at V and 6 bases at J, with 19 bases between the two ends. Germline assignment: CDR1 MNHEY and CDR2 SVGAGI. This CDR3 comprises 15 residues. The CDR3 spells CASVGWGTGDEKLFF. CDR3 nucleotide sequence: TGTGCCAGCGTAGGGTGGGGTACGGGGGATGAAAAACTGTTTTTT.